The T cell receptor (beta chain) under discussion was sequenced for a study of T cells in Graves' hyperthyroidism and ophthalmopathy. Amplified TCR beta CDR3 regions derived from RNA transcripts. TCR CDR3 regions were first amplified by RT-PCR with HTBI primers. In TCRdb, the multiplex PCR reads were re-called with MiXCR into one record per CDR3 protein. Found here are 370,000 or so distinct CDR3 sequences, just under 25% of them singletons; the top ten hold about 70%. Graves' hyperthyroidism qualified as stable when ophthalmopathy did not progress within 18 months. The V end lost 0 bases, the J end lost 3 bases, and 9 bases lay between the germline ends. This CDR3 comprises 14 residues. Germline CDR1 is SGHVS and CDR2 is FQNEAQ. Findings of the study overall: Among clonotypes expanded in thyroid above 0.001, most were also found in blood.

The sample holds many counts of this clonotype. The antigen remains unidentified. This TCR was sampled from a man between 45 and 60 years old with Graves' hyperthyroidism. This chain uses TRBV7-8 with TRBJ2-7; weak D call: TRBD1 (5 bases). The sequencing sample was made of blood. Written as DNA, the CDR3 is TGTGCCAGCAGCTTAGCAGGGGCCCACTACGAGCAGTACTTC. This translates into CASSLAGAHYEQYF.